This T cell receptor (beta chain) emerged from a study of shared clonotypes between healthy human individuals. Study summary: Those who served as donors were a couple of women and three men between the ages of 18 and 49.

PCR replicates performed on unsorted PBMC used 300 to 350 ng DNA, around 30,000 T cell genomes. Ten immunoSEQ deep assay plates were used to sequence unsorted PBMC DNA. Measured with immunoSEQ multiplex PCR; TCRdb has only the in-frame clones, and not every one. The sample holds about 480,000 clones; almost 80% are singletons and the top ten take roughly an eighth. This clone was picked up a small number of times. Its antigen remains unidentified. Notes on the study in general: Clonotype sharing levels among donors were expected to vary with sequencing depth.

The sample comprised PBMCs. The sequence came from a woman aged 40 to 55 in good health. Some clones in this sample may be carry-over from other donors' samples.

CDR3 sequence: CSVGGTSGSMEQFF. As DNA, the CDR3 is TGCAGCGTTGGTGGGACTAGCGGGAGTATGGAGCAGTTCTTC. This chain uses TRBV29-1 with TRBJ2-1; TRBD2 matches at 14 bases. The germline V gene encodes CDR1 SQVTM and CDR2 ANQGSEA. This CDR3 is 14 amino acids long. Trimming at V came to 4 bases and at J to 10 bases, leaving 6 bases not matched to a gene.